This TCR beta chain was documented in a study of OX40 agonist ivuxolimab in advanced cancers. Data came from immunoSEQ multiplex PCR; TCRdb stores just in-frame clones and leaves some out. The sample lists around 76,000 clones, roughly 86% occurring once. With regard to this clone: Other nucleotide sequences in the sample specify the same CDR3.

This CDR3 is built from 12 residues. The V gene lost 0 bases and the J gene lost 4 bases, with 4 bases spanning the gap. Germline CDR1 is ENHRY and CDR2 is SYGVKD. The chain joins TRBV10-3 to TRBJ2-7; D not resolved. The source material was CD4+ or CD8+ T cells sorted from blood, sampled in a trial of the OX40 agonist ivuxolimab. The clonotype comes from an adult with an advanced solid tumor such as melanoma, head and neck, liver or kidney cancer. DNA for the CDR3: TGTGCCATCAGTGAGTCGTCTTACGAGCAGTACTTC. This encodes CAISESSYEQYF.